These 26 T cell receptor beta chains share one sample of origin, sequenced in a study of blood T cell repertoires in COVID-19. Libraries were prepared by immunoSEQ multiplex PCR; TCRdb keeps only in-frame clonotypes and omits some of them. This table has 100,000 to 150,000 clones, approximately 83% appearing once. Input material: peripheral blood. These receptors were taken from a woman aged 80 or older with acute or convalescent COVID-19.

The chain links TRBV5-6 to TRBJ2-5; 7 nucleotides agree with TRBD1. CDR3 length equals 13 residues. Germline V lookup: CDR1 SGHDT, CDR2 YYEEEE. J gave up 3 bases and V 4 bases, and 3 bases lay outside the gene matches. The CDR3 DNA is TGTGCCAGCAGCCCCGGGACAGAAGAGACCCAGTACTTC. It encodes CASSPGTEETQYF.

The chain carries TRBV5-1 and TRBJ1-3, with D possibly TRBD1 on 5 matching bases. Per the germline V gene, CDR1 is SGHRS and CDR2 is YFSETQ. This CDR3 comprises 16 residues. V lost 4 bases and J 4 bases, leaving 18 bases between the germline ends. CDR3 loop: CASSPMGQGQGNTIYF. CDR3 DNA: TGCGCCAGCAGCCCGATGGGCCAGGGTCAGGGAAACACCATATATTTT.

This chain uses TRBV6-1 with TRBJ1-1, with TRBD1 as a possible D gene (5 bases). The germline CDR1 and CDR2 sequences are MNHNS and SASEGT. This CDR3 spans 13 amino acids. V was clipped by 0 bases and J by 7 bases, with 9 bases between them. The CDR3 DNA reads TGTGCCAGCAGTGAAGCAGGGGTTGGTGAAGCTTTCTTT. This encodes CASSEAGVGEAFF.

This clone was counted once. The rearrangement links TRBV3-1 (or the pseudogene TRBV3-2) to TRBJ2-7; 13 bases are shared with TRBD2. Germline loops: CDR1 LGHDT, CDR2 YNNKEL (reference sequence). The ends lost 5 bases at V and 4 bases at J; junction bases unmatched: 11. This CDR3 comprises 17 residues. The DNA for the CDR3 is TGTGCCAGCAGCGGACTAGCGGGGGCCACCAAGAGGTACGAGCAGTACTTC. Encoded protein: CASSGLAGATKRYEQYF.

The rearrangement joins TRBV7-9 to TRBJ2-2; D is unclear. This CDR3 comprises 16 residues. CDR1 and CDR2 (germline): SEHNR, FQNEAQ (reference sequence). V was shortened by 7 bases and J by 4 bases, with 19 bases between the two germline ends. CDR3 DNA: TGTGCCAGCAAAGCCGAGAGGCGGCAAAGCACCGGGGAGCTGTTTTTT. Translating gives CASKAERRQSTGELFF.

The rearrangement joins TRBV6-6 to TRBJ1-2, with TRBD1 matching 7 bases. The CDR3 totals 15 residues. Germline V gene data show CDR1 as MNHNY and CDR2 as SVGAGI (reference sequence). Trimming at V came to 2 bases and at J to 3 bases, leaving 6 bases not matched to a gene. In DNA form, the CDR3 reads TGTGCCAGCAGTTACCCGACAGGGAAAGACTATGGCTACACCTTC. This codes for CASSYPTGKDYGYTF.

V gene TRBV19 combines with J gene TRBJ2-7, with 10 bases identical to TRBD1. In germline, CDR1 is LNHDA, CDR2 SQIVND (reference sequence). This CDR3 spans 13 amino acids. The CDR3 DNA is TGTGCGTCCGCCCGACAGGGGGCTTACGAGCAGTACTTC. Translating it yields CASARQGAYEQYF.

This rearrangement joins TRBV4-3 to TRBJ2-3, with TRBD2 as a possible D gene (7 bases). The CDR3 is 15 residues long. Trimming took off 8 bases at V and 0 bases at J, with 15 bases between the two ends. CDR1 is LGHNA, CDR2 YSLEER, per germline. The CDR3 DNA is TGCGCCAGCGCGTCGGGGGGCTATAGCACAGATACGCAGTATTTT. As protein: CASASGGYSTDTQYF.

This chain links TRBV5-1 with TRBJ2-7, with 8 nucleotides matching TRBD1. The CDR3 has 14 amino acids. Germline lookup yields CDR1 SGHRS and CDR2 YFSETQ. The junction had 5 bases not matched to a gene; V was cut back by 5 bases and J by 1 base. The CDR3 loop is CASRTGTGSYEQYF. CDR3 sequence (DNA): TGCGCCAGCAGAACCGGGACAGGTTCCTACGAGCAGTACTTC.

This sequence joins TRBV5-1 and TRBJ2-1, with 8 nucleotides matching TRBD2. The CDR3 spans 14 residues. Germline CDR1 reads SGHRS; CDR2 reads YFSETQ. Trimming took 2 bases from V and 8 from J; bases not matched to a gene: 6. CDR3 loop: CASSFILAEDEQFF. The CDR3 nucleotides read TGCGCCAGCAGCTTTATACTAGCGGAGGATGAGCAGTTCTTC.

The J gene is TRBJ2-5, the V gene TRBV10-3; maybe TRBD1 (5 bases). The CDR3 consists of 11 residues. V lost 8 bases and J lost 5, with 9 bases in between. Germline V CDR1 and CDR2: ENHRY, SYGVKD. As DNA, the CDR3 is TGTGCCATCGGGGCTGGGGAGACCCAGTACTTC. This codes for CAIGAGETQYF.

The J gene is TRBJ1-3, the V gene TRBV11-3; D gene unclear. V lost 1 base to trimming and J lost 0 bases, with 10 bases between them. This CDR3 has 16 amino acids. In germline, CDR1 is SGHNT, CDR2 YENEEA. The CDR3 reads CASSLGGLTSGNTIYF. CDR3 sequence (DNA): TGTGCCAGCAGCTTAGGCGGCCTGACCTCTGGAAACACCATATATTTT.

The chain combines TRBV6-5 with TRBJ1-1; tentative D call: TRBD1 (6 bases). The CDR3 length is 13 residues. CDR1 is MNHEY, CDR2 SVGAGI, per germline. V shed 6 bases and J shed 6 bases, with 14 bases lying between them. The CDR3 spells CASSLSRQAEAFF. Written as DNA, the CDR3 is TGTGCCAGCAGCCTCTCCCGACAGGCTGAAGCTTTCTTT.

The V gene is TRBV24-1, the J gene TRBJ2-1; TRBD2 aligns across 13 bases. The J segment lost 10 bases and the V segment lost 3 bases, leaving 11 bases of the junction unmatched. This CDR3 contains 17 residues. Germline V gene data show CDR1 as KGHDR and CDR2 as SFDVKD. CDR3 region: CATSDPTGLAGEGEQFF. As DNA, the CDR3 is TGTGCCACCAGTGATCCCACCGGACTAGCGGGGGAGGGGGAGCAGTTCTTC.

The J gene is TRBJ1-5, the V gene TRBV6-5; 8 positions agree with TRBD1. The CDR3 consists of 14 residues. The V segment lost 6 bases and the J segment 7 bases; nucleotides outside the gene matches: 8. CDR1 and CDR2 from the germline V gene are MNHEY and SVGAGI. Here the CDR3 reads CASSQTGVGQPQHF. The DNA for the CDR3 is TGTGCCAGCAGCCAGACAGGGGTCGGGCAGCCCCAGCATTTT.

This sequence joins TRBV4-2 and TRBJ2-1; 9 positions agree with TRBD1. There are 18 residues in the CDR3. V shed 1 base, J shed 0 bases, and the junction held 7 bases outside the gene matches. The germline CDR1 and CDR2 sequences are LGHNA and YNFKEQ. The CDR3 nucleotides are TGTGCCAGCAGCCAAGTCGGGACAGGGTGGGTCTCCTACAATGAGCAGTTCTTC. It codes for CASSQVGTGWVSYNEQFF.

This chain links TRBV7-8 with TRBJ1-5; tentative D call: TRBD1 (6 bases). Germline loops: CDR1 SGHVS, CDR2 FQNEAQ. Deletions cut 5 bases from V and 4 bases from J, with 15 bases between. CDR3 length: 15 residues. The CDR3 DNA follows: TGTGCCAGCAGCCCCGGGGGGGGGCGGAATCAGCCCCAGCATTTT. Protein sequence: CASSPGGGRNQPQHF.

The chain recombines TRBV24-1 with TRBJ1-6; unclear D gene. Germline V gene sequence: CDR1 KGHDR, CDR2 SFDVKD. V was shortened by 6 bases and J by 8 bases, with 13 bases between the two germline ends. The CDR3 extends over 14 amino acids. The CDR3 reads CATSSSRSDSPLHF. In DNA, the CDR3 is TGTGCCACCAGTAGCTCCCGATCTGATTCACCCCTCCACTTT.

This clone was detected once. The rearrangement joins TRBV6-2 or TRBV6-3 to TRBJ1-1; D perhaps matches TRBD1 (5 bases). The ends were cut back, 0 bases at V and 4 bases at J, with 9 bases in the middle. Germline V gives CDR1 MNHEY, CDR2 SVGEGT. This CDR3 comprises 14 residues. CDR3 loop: CASSYSGAATEAFF. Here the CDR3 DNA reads TGTGCCAGCAGTTACTCTGGGGCGGCCACTGAAGCTTTCTTT.

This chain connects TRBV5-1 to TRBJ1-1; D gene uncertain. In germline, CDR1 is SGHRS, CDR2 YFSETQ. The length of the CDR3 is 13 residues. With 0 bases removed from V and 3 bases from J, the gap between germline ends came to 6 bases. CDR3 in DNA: TGCGCCAGCAGCTTGGCCGGGGACACTGAAGCTTTCTTT. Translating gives CASSLAGDTEAFF.

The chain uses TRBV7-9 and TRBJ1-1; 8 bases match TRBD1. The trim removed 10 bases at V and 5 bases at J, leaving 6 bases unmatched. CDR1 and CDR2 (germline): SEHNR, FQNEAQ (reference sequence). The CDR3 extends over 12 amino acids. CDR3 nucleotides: TGTGCCACCAAGGACAGGGATACTGAAGCTTTCTTT. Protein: CATKDRDTEAFF.

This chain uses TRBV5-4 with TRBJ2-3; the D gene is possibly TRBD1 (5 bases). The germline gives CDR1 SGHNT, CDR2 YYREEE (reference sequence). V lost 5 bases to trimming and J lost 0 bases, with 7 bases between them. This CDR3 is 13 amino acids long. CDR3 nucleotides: TGTGCCAGCAGGGGGCCAAGCACAGATACGCAGTATTTT. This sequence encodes CASRGPSTDTQYF.

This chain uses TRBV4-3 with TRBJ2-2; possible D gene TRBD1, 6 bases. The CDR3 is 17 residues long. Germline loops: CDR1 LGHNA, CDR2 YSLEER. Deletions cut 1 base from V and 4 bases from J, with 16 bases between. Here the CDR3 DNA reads TGCGCCAGCAGCCAAGGACGAACAGGGTCGAGCACCGGGGAGCTGTTTTTT. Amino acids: CASSQGRTGSSTGELFF.

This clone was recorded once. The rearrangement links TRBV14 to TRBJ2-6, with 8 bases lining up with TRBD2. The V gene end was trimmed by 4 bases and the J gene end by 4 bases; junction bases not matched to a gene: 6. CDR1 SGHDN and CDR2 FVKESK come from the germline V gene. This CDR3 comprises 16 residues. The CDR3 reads CASSRTGGAGANVLTF. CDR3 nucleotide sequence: TGTGCCAGCAGCCGCACCGGGGGGGCCGGGGCCAACGTCCTGACTTTC.

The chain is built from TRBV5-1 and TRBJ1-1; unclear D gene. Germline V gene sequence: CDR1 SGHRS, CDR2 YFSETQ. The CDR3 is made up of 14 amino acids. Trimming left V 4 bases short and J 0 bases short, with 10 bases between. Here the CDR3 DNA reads TGCGCCAGCAGCCCGGAACAGATGAACACTGAAGCTTTCTTT. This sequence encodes CASSPEQMNTEAFF.

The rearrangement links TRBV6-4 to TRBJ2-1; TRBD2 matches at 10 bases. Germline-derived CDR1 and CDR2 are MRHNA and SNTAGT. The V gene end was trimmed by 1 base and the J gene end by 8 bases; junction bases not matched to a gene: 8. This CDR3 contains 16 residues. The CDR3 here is CASSDYSGGRRYEQFF. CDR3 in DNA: TGTGCCAGCAGTGACTATAGCGGGGGGCGAAGGTATGAGCAGTTCTTC.